Shown below are 2 T cell receptor beta chains from a single sample sequenced in a study of post-analysis software for immune sequencing data (dated by TCRdb to the mid-2010s). General conclusions and limits of the study: Roughly 5 TRBV segments, including TRBV5-6, TRBV5-1 and TRBV20-1, were significantly more frequent in patients than controls.

No antigen has been assigned to these receptors. Libraries were made using PCR. The reads were generated on an Illumina HiSeq 2500. To reduce PCR and sequencing biases, unique molecular identifiers were built into the TCR beta cDNA libraries. The raw public data were reprocessed by TCRdb itself: fastp quality trimming at Q25, MiXCR clonotype calling, in-frame beta chains only. Each entry merges the rows of one CDR3 protein and shows their most common DNA and genes. For this sample the table gives 750,000 to 900,000 distinct CDR3 sequences, of which about 45% were detected only once. The top ten hold around 4.7% of the sample. The material sequenced was blood. The receptors were sampled from a girl aged 5-17 years with multiple sclerosis.

This clonotype was counted at least ten times. This chain joins TRBV20-1 and TRBJ2-3; D not resolved. Germline assignment: CDR1 DFQATT and CDR2 SNEGSKA (reference sequence). CDR3 length: 15 amino acids. The V end was cut by 5 bases, the J end by 2 bases, with 17 bases between. In DNA form, the CDR3 reads TGCAGTGCTGGCCTCGGTCAGGCTTCCACAGATACGCAGTATTTT. It encodes CSAGLGQASTDTQYF.

The gene calls are TRBV4-1 and TRBJ1-1; the match to TRBD1 covers 11 bases. CDR3 length equals 14 residues. Trimming at V came to 1 base and at J to 5 bases, leaving 0 bases not matched to a gene. The V gene's germline CDR1 is MGHRA and CDR2 YSYEKL. The CDR3: CASSQGDRGTEAFF. The DNA for the CDR3 is TGCGCCAGCAGCCAAGGGGACAGGGGGACTGAAGCTTTCTTT.